The rows below give T cell receptor beta chains drawn from one sample of a study of blood T cell repertoires in COVID-19. Profiling relied on immunoSEQ multiplex PCR, and the TCRdb table lists in-frame clones only, not all of them. This sample yields roughly 76,000 clones, of which 75% to 80% are seen a single time; around 15% belongs to the top ten. The sample consisted of peripheral blood. Receptors originate from a human donor in a cohort sampled during active COVID-19. The CDR3 runs from the conserved cysteine through the conserved F or W. A D gene is named only where the DNA matches it firmly. Size tells how often a clone was seen (once, few, many) or the class of an expanded clone, and some rows leave it out.

d_gene,j_gene,v_gene,abundance,CDR3aa,CDR3nt
.,TRBJ2-7,TRBV6-2/TRBV6-3,.,CASSYSWREQYF,TGTGCCAGCAGTTACTCGTGGCGGGAGCAGTACTTC
TRBD1,TRBJ1-5,TRBV5-1,.,CASSLDGQGGNQPQHF,TGCGCCAGCAGCCTGGACGGACAGGGCGGCAATCAGCCCCAGCATTTT
TRBD1,TRBJ2-2,TRBV4-1,.,CASSQDLTGGYTGELFF,TGCGCCAGCAGCCAAGATTTGACAGGGGGTTACACCGGGGAGCTGTTTTTT
.,TRBJ1-1,TRBV6-5,.,CASKRTALMNTEAFF,TGTGCCAGCAAGAGGACAGCCCTTATGAACACTGAAGCTTTCTTT
TRBD2,TRBJ2-1,TRBV7-6,.,CASSGTRAGGGSYNEQFF,TGTGCCAGCAGCGGCACGAGAGCGGGAGGGGGCTCCTACAATGAGCAGTTCTTC
TRBD2,TRBJ2-7,TRBV7-2,.,CASSFLAGISSYEQYF,TGTGCCAGCAGCTTTCTAGCGGGAATAAGCTCCTACGAGCAGTACTTC
.,TRBJ1-2,TRBV4-3,.,CASSQGTVYGYTF,TGCGCCAGCAGCCAAGGGACAGTCTATGGCTACACCTTC
.,TRBJ2-7,TRBV3-1/TRBV3-2,.,CASRPKGVGQYF,TGTGCCAGCAGACCTAAAGGGGTGGGGCAGTACTTC
.,TRBJ2-7,TRBV6-2/TRBV6-3,.,CASSPGLLASYEQYF,TGTGCCAGCAGCCCCGGACTACTGGCGTCCTACGAGCAGTACTTC
.,TRBJ2-1,TRBV9,.,CASSVAGKGEQFF,TGTGCCAGCAGCGTAGCCGGGAAGGGTGAGCAGTTCTTC
.,TRBJ2-1,TRBV6-5,.,CASSYYREQFF,TGTGCCAGCAGTTACTACCGGGAGCAGTTCTTC
.,TRBJ2-7,TRBV11-2,once,CASSSLGLGEQYF,TGTGCCAGCAGCTCCCTCGGCCTAGGCGAGCAGTACTTC
.,TRBJ2-4,TRBV19,.,CASSSRNKVAKNIQYF,TGTGCCAGTAGCAGTCGCAATAAAGTAGCCAAAAACATTCAGTACTTC
.,TRBJ1-1,TRBV18,.,CASSQDSTEAFF,TGTGCCAGCTCACAGGACAGCACTGAAGCTTTCTTT
TRBD1,TRBJ2-2,TRBV19,.,CASRDRARDTGELFF,TGTGCCAGTAGGGACAGGGCACGGGACACCGGGGAGCTGTTTTTT